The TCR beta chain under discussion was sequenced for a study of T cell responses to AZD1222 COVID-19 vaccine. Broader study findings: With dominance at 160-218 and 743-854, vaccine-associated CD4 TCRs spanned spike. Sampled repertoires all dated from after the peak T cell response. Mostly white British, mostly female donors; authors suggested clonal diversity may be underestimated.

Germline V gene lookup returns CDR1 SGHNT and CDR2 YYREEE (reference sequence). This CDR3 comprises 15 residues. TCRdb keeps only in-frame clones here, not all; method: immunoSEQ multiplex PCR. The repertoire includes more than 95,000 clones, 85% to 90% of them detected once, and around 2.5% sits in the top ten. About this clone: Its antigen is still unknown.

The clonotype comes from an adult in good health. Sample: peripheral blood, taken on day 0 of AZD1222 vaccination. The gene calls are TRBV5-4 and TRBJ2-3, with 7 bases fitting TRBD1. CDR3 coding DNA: TGTGCTGCAGGTCGGGGACAGTCTAGCACAGATACGCAGTATTTT. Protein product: CAAGRGQSSTDTQYF.